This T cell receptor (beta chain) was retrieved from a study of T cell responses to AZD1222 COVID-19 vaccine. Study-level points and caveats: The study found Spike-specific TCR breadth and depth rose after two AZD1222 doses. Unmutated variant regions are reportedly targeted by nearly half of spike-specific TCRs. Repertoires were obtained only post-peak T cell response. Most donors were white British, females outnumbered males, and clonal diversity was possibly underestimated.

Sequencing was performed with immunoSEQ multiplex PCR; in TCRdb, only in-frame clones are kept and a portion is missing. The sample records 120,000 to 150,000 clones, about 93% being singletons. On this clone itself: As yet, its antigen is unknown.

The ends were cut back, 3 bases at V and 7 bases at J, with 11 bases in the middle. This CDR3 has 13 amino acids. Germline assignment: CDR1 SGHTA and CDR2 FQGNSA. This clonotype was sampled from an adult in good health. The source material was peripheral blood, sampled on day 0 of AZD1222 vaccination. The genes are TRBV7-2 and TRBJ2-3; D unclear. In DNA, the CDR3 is TGTGCCAGCAGCTTTGGCGAGAAGTATACGCAGTATTTT. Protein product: CASSFGEKYTQYF.